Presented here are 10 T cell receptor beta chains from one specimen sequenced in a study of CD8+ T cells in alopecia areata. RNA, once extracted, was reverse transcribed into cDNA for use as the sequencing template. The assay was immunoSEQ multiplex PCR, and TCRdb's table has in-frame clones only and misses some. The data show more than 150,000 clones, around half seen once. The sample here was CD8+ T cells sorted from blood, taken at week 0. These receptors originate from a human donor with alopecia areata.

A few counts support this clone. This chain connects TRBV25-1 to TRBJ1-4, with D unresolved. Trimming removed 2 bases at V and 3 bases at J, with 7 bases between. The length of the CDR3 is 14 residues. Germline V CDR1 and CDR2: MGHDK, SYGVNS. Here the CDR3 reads CASSEGESNEKLFF. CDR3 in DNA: TGTGCCAGCAGTGAAGGGGAATCTAATGAAAAACTGTTTTTT.

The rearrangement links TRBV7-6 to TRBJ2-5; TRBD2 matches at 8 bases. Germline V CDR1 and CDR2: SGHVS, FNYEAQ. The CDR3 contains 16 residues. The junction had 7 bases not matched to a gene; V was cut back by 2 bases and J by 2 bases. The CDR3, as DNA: TGTGCCAGCAGCTTAAGGCCGGCGGGGGGACAAGAGACCCAGTACTTC. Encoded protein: CASSLRPAGGQETQYF.

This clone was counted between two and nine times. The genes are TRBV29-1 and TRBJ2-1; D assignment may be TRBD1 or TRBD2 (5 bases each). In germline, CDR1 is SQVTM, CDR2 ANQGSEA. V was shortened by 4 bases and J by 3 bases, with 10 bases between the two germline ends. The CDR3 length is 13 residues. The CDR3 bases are TGCAGCGTTGTCACGGGGCTCTACAATGAGCAGTTCTTC. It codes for CSVVTGLYNEQFF.

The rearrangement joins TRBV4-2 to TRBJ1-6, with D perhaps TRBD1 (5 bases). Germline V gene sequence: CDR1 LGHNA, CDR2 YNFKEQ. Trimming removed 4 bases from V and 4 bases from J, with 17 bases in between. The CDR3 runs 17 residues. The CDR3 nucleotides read TGTGCCAGCAGCCCGCCGCGGGGGAAGGGGTATAATTCACCCCTCCACTTT. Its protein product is CASSPPRGKGYNSPLHF.

The CDR3 DNA follows: TGTGCCAGCAGCTGGGACAGAACAGATACGCAGTATTTT. This codes for CASSWDRTDTQYF. The J gene is TRBJ2-3, the V gene TRBV5-6; 7 nucleotides match TRBD1. V lost 3 bases and J lost 3; bases outside the gene matches: 1. This CDR3 region has 13 residues. CDR1 and CDR2 from the germline V gene are SGHDT and YYEEEE.

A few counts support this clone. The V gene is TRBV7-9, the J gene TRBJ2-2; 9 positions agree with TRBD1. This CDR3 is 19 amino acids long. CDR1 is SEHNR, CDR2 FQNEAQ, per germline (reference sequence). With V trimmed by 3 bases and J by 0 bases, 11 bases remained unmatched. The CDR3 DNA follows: TGTGCCAGCAGCTTTCCCGGGACAGGGTCCGACGCGAACACCGGGGAGCTGTTTTTT. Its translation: CASSFPGTGSDANTGELFF.

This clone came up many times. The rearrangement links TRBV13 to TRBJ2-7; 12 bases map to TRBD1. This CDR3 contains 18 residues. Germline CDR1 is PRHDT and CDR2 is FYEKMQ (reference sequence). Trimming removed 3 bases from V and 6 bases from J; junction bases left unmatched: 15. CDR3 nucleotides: TGTGCCAGCAGCTTGAGGTTGATACCGGGACAGGGGGCTTTCGAGCAGTACTTC. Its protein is CASSLRLIPGQGAFEQYF.

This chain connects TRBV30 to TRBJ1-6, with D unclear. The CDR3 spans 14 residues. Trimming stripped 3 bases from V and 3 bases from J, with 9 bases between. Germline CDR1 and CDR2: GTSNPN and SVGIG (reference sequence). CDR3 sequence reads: CAWREGSYNSPLHF. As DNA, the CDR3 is TGTGCCTGGAGGGAGGGCAGCTATAATTCACCCCTCCACTTT. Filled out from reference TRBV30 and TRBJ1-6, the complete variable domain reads SQTIHQWPATLVQPVGSPLSLECTVEGTSNPNLYWYRQAAGRGLQLLFYSVGIGQISSEVPQNLSASRPQDRQFILSSKKLLLSDSGFYLCAWREGSYNSPLHFGNGTRLTVT.

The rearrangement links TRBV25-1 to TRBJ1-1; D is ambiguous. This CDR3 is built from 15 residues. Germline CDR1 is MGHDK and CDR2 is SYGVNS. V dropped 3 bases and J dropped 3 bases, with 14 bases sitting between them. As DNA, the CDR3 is TGTGCCAGCAGTGAGGTGGAGGGTGGGCACACTGAAGCTTTCTTT. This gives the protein CASSEVEGGHTEAFF.

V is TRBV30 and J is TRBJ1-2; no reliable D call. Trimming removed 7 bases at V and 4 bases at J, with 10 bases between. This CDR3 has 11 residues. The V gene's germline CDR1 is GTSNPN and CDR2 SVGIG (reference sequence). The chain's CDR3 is CASTIPYGYTF. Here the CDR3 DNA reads TGTGCCTCTACAATTCCCTATGGCTACACCTTC.